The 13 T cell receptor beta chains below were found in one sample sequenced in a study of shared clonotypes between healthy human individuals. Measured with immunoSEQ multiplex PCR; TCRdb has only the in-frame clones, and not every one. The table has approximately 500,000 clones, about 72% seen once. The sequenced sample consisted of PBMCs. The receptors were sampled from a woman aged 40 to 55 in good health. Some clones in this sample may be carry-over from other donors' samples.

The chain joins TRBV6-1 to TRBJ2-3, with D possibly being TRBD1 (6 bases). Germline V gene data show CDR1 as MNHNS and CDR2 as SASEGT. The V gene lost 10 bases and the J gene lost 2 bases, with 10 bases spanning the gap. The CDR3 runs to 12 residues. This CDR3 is CAIKGDTDTQYF. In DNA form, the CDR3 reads TGTGCCATCAAGGGGGACACAGATACGCAGTATTTT.

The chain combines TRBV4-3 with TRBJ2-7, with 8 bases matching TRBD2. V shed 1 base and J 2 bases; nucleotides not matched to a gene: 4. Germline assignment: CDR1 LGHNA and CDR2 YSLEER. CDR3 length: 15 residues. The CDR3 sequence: CASSQGTAGAYEQYF. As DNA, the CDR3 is TGCGCCAGCAGCCAAGGTACAGCGGGAGCCTACGAGCAGTACTTC.

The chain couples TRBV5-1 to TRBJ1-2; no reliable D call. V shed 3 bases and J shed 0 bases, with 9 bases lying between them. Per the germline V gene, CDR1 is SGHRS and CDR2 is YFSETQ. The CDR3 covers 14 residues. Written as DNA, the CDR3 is TGCGCCAGCAGCTCGCAGTTCTCTAACTATGGCTACACCTTC. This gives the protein CASSSQFSNYGYTF. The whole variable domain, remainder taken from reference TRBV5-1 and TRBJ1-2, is KAGVTQTPRYLIKTRGQQVTLSCSPISGHRSVSWYQQTPGQGLQFLFEYFSETQRNKGNFPGRFSGRQFSNSRSEMNVSTLELGDSALYLCASSSQFSNYGYTFGSGTRLTVV.

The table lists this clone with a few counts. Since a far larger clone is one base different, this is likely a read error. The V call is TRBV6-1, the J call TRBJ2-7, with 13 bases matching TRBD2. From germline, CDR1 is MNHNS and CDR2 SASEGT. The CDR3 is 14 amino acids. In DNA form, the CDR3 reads TGTACCAGCAGTCGACTAGCGGGAGGCTACGAGCAGTACTTC. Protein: CTSSRLAGGYEQYF.

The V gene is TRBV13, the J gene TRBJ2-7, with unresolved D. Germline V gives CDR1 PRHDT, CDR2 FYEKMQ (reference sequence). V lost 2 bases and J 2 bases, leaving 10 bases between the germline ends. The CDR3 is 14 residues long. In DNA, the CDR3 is TGTGCCAGCAGCTTAAAAGGAATAACCTACGAGCAGTACTTC. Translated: CASSLKGITYEQYF.

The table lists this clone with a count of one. The CDR3 region has the DNA TGCGCCAGCAGCCCCGCCGGCGCTACTGGCGGGAGAACAGATACGCAGTATTTT. Amino acid sequence: CASSPAGATGGRTDTQYF. The chain employs TRBV5-1 and TRBJ2-3; 7 nucleotides align to TRBD2. The germline gives CDR1 SGHRS, CDR2 YFSETQ. V dropped 4 bases and J dropped 3; count of bases not matched to a gene: 17. CDR3 size: 18 residues. Drawing the rest from reference TRBV5-1 and TRBJ2-3, the complete variable domain is KAGVTQTPRYLIKTRGQQVTLSCSPISGHRSVSWYQQTPGQGLQFLFEYFSETQRNKGNFPGRFSGRQFSNSRSEMNVSTLELGDSALYLCASSPAGATGGRTDTQYFGPGTRLTVL.

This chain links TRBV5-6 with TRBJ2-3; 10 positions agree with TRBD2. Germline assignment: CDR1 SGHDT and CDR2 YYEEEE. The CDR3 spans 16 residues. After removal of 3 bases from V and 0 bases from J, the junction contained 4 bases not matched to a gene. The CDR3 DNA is TGTGCCAGCAGCTCGACTAGCGGGCGTAGCACAGATACGCAGTATTTT. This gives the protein CASSSTSGRSTDTQYF. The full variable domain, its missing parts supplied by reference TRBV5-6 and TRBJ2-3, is DAGVTQSPTHLIKTRGQQVTLRCSPKSGHDTVSWYQQALGQGPQFIFQYYEEEERQRGNFPDRFSGHQFPNYSSELNVNALLLGDSALYLCASSSTSGRSTDTQYFGPGTRLTVL.

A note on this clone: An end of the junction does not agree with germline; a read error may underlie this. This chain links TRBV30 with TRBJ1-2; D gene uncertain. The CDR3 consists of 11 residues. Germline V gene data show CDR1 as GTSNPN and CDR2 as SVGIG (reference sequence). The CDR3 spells CAWSVESRVSF. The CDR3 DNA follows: TGTGCCTGGAGTGTAGAGTCTAGGGTCTCCTTC.

CDR3 nucleotide sequence: TGTGCCAGCAGCCGAGTTGCTTCGAGGCGGGCCGGGGAGCTGTTTTTT. Its translation is CASSRVASRRAGELFF. The chain is built from TRBV14 and TRBJ2-2; a weak D match, TRBD2 (5 bases). Per the germline V gene, CDR1 is SGHDN and CDR2 is FVKESK. V was cut by 4 bases and J by 6 bases, with 18 bases left in between. CDR3 length equals 16 residues. Drawing the rest from reference TRBV14 and TRBJ2-2, the complete variable domain is EAGVTQFPSHSVIEKGQTVTLRCDPISGHDNLYWYRRVMGKEIKFLLHFVKESKQDESGMPNNRFLAERTGGTYSTLKVQPAELEDSGVYFCASSRVASRRAGELFFGEGSRLTVL.

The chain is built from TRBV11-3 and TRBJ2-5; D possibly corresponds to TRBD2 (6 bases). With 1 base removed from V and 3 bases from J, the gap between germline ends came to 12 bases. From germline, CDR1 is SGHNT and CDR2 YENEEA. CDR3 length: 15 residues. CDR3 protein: CASSLGGTGKETQYF. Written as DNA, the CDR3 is TGTGCCAGCAGCTTAGGAGGGACTGGAAAAGAGACCCAGTACTTC.

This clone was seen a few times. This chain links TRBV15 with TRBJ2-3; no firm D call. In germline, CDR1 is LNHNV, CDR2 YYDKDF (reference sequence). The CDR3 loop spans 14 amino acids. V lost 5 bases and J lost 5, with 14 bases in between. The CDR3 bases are TGTGCCACCAGCCCAAGGACCCTCGGAGATACGCAGTATTTT. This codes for CATSPRTLGDTQYF.

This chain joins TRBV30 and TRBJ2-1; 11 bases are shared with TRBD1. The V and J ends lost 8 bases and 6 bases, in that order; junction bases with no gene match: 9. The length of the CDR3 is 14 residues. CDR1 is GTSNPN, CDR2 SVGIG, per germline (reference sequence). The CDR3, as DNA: TGTGCCGGACAGGGGGCCCTCTATCCCAATGAGCAGTTCTTC. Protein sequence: CAGQGALYPNEQFF.

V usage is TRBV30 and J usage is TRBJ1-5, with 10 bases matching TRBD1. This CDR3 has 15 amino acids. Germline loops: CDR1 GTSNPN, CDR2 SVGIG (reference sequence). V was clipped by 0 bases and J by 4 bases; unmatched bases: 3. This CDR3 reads CAWSVADRGNQPQHF. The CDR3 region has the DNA TGTGCCTGGAGTGTAGCGGACAGGGGGAATCAGCCCCAGCATTTT.